Below, one TCR beta chain is given with its context. Its specificity is not known. The sample is drawn from a study of T cell responses to AZD1222 COVID-19 vaccine. The CDR3 has 18 residues. The ends were cut back, 4 bases at V and 2 bases at J, with 23 bases in the middle. Germline V gene lookup returns CDR1 SGDLS and CDR2 YYNGEE. General study results and limits: Spike-spanning, vaccine-associated CD4 TCRs were dominant at 160-218 and 743-854. Baseline serostatus was positive in only a handful of AZD1222 recipients.

Clones were sequenced by immunoSEQ multiplex PCR, and TCRdb holds only the in-frame ones, with some missing. The sample holds 140,000 to 150,000 clones; around 84% are singletons and the top ten take approximately 5.4%. Timing groups of about 4 and about 12 weeks for second doses were pooled. The sample in question was peripheral blood, obtained 28 days after the second AZD1222 dose. This chain links TRBV9 with TRBJ2-3, with D maybe TRBD2 (6 bases). This receptor was taken from an adult who received the AZD1222 COVID-19 vaccine. CDR3 DNA: TGTGCCAGCAGCCCCCGGGGGTTCTCTATTGGTGCCACAGATACGCAGTATTTT. It codes for CASSPRGFSIGATDTQYF. The complete variable domain, with remaining parts taken from reference TRBV9 and TRBJ2-3, reads DSGVTQTPKHLITATGQRVTLRCSPRSGDLSVYWYQQSLDQGLQFLIQYYNGEERAKGNILERFSAQQFPDLHSELNLSSLELGDSALYFCASSPRGFSIGATDTQYFGPGTRLTVL.